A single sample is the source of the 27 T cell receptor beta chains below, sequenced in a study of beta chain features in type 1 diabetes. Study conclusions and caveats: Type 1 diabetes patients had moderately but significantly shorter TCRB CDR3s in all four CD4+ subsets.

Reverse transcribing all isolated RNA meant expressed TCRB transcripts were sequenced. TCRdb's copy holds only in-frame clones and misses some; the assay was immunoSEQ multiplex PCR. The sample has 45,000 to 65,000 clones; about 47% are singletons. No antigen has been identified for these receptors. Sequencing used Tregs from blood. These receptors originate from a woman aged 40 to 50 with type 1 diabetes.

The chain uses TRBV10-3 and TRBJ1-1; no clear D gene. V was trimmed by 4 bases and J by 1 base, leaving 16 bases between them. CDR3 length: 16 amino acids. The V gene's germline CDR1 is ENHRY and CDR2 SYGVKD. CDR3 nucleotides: TGTGCCATCAGTGTCGGAGGCGGCAGTTCGAACACTGAAGCTTTCTTT. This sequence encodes CAISVGGGSSNTEAFF.

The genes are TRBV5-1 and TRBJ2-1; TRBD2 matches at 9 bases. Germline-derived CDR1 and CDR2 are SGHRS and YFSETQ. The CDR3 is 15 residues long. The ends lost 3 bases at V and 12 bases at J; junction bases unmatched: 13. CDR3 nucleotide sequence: TGCGCCAGCAGCTCTGGGGGCCTAGGAGCGGGAGGGCAGTTCTTC. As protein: CASSSGGLGAGGQFF.

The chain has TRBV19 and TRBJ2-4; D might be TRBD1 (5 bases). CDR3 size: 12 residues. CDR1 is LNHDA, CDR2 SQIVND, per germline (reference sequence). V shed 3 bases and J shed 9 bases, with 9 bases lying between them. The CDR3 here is CASSIGRAIQYF. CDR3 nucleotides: TGTGCCAGTAGTATCGGCAGGGCCATTCAGTACTTC.

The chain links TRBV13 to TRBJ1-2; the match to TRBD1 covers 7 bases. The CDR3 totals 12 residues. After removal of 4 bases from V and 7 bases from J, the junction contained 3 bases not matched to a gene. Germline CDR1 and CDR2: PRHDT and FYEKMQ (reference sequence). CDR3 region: CASSSDRVGYTF. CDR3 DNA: TGTGCCAGCAGCTCAGACAGGGTTGGCTACACCTTC.

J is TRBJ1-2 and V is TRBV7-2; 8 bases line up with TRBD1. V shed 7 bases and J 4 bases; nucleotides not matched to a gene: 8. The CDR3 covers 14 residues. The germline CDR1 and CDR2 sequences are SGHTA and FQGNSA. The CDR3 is CASILGTGGYGYTF. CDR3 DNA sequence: TGTGCCAGCATCCTGGGCACAGGGGGCTATGGCTACACCTTC.

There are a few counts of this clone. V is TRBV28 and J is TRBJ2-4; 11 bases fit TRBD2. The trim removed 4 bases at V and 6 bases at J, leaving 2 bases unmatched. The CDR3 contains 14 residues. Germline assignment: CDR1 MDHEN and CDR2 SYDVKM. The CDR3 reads CASSSGTSGNIQYF. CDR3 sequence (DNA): TGTGCCAGCAGTTCCGGGACTAGCGGAAACATTCAGTACTTC.

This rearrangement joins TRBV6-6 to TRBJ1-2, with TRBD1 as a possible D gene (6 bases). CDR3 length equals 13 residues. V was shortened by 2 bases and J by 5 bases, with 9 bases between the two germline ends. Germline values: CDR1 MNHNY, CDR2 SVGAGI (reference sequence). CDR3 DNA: TGTGCCAGCAGTTACAACAGGGCATATGGCTACACCTTC. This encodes CASSYNRAYGYTF.

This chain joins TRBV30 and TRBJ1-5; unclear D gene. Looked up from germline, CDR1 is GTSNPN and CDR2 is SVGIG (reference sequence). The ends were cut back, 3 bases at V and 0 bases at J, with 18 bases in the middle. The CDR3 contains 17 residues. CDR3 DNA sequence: TGTGCCTGGAGCGGCGGTTGGTCCACCTATAGCAATCAGCCCCAGCATTTT. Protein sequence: CAWSGGWSTYSNQPQHF.

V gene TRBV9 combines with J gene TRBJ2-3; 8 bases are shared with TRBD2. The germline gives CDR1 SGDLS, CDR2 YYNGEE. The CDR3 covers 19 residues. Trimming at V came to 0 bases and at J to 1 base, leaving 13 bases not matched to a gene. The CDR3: CASSVAATGGLLGTDTQYF. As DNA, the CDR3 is TGTGCCAGCAGCGTAGCTGCGACGGGGGGGCTTCTGGGCACAGATACGCAGTATTTT.

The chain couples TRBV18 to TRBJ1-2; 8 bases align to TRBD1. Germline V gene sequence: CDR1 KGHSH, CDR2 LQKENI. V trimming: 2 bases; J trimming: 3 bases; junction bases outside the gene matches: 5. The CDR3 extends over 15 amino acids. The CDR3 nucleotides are TGTGCCAGCTCACCAACAGGGGGGAGAGACTATGGCTACACCTTC. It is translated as CASSPTGGRDYGYTF.

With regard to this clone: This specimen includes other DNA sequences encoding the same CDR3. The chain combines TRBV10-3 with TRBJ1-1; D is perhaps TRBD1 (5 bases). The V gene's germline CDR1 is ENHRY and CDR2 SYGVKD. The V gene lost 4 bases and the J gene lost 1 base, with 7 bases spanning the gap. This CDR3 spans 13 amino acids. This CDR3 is CAISVGGNTEAFF. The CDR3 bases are TGTGCCATCAGTGTGGGGGGGAACACTGAAGCTTTCTTT.

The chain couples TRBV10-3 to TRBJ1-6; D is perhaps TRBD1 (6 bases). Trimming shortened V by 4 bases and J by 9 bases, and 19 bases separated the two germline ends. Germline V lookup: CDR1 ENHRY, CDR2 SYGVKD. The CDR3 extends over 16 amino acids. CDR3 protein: CAISGGMTGTLSPLHF. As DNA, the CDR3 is TGTGCCATCAGTGGGGGTATGACAGGAACTCTTTCACCCCTCCACTTT.

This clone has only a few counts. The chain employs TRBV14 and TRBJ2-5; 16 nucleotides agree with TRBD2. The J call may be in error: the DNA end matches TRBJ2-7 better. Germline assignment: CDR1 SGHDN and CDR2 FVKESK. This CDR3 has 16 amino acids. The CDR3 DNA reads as TGTGCCAGCAGCCTGGGGACTAGCGGGAGGGCCGGCGAGCAGTACTTC. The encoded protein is CASSLGTSGRAGEQYF.

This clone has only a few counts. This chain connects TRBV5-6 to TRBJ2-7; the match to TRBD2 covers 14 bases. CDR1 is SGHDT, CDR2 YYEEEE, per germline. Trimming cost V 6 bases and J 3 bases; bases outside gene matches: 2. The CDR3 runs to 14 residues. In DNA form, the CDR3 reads TGTGCCAGCAAGGGACTAGCGGGGGACTACGAGCAGTACTTC. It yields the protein CASKGLAGDYEQYF.

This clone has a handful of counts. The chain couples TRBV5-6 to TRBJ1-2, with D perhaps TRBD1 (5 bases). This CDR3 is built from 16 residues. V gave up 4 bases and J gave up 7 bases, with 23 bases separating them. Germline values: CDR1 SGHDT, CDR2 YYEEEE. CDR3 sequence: CASSPTPTESGGGYTF. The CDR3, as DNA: TGTGCCAGCAGCCCGACCCCGACAGAATCGGGGGGTGGCTACACCTTC.

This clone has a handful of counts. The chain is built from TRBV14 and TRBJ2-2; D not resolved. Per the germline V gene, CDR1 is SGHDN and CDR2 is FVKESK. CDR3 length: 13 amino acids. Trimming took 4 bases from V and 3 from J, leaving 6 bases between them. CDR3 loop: CASSPQDTGELFF. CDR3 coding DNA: TGTGCCAGCAGCCCCCAGGACACCGGGGAGCTGTTTTTT.

The CDR3 protein is CATRSGGMSNQPQHF. In nucleotides, the CDR3 is TGTGCCACTCGCAGCGGGGGCATGAGCAATCAGCCCCAGCATTTT. The chain has TRBV6-5 and TRBJ1-5; TRBD1 is a possible D gene (6 bases). The CDR3 spans 15 residues. The germline V and J ends were trimmed by 10 bases and 1 base, with 17 bases remaining between them. Germline lookup yields CDR1 MNHEY and CDR2 SVGAGI.

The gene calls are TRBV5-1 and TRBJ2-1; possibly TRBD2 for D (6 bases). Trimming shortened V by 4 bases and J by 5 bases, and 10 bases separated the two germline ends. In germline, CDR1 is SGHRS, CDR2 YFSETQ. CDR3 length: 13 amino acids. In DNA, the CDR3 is TGCGCCAGCAGCGCCTCTAGCGACAATGAGCAGTTCTTC. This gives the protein CASSASSDNEQFF.

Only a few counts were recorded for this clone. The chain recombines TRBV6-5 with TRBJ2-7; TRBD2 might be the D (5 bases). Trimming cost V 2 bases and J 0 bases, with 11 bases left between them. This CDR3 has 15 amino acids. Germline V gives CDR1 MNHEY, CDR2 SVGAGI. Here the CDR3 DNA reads TGTGCCAGCAGTTACAGGGAGCGGAGCTCCTACGAGCAGTACTTC. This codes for CASSYRERSSYEQYF.

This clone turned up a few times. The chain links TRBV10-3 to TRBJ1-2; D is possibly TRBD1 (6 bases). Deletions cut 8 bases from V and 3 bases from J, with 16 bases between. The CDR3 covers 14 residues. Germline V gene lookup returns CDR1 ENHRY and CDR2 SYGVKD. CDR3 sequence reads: CAISAGALYYGYTF. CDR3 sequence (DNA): TGTGCCATCTCTGCAGGGGCGCTATACTATGGCTACACCTTC.

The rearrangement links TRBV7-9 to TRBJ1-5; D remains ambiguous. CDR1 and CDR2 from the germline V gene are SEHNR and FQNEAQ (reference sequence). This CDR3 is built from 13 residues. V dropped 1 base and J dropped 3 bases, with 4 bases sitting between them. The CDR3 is CASSLGVNQPQHF. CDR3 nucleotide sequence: TGTGCCAGCAGCTTAGGAGTCAATCAGCCCCAGCATTTT.

The CDR3 bases are TGCGCCAGCAGCCGCGGGACTAGCGGGATTTACAATGAGCAGTTCTTC. This translates into CASSRGTSGIYNEQFF. This chain uses TRBV4-1 with TRBJ2-1, with 13 nucleotides matching TRBD2. J was trimmed by 4 bases and V by 4 bases; bases with no gene match: 4. The CDR3 consists of 16 residues. Looked up from germline, CDR1 is MGHRA and CDR2 is YSYEKL.

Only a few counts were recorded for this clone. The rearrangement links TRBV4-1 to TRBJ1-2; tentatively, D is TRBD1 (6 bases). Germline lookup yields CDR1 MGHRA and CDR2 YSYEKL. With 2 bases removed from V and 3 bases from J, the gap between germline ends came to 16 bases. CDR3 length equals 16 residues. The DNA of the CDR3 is TGCGCCAGCAGCCAATCCCCAGGGGTCTCCGACTATGGCTACACCTTC. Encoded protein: CASSQSPGVSDYGYTF.

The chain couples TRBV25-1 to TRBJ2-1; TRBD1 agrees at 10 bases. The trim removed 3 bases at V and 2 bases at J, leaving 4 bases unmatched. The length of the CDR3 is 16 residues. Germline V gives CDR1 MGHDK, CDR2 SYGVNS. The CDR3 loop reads CASSDPGTGAYNEQFF. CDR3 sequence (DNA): TGTGCCAGCAGTGATCCCGGGACAGGGGCCTACAATGAGCAGTTCTTC.

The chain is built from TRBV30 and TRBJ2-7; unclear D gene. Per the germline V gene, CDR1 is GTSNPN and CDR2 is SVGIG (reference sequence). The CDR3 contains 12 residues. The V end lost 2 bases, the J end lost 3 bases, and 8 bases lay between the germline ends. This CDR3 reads CAWSRGGYEQYF. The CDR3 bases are TGTGCCTGGAGTAGAGGCGGCTACGAGCAGTACTTC.

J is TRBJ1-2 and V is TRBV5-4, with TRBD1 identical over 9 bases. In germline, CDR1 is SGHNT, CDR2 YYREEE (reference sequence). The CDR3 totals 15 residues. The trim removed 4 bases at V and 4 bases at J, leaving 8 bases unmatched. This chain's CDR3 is CASSIRDRAFYGYTF. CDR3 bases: TGTGCCAGCAGCATTCGGGACAGGGCTTTCTATGGCTACACCTTC.

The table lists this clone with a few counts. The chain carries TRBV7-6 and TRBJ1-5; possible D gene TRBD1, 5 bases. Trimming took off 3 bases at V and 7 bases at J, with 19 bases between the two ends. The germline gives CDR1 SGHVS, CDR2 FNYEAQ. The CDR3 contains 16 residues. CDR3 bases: TGTGCCAGCAGCTTGACCGGGGGACTCCCTGGGCAGCCCCAGCATTTT. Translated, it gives CASSLTGGLPGQPQHF. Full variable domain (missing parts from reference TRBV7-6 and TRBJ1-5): GAGVSQSPRYKVTKRGQDVALRCDPISGHVSLYWYRQALGQGPEFLTYFNYEAQQDKSGLPNDRFSAERPEGSISTLTIQRTEQRDSAMYRCASSLTGGLPGQPQHFGDGTRLSIL.